These 8 T cell receptor beta chains came from one sample sequenced in a study of control samples from healthy donors and cancer patients. The table came from immunoSEQ multiplex PCR; TCRdb's copy has only in-frame clones and leaves some out. The top ten clones hold roughly 2.5% of a sample with 100,000 to 150,000 clones, around 90% of them seen once. Sequenced material: blood. These receptor sequences come from a man younger than 30 in good health.

The chain couples TRBV7-9 to TRBJ2-3; 7 bases are a match to TRBD1. The CDR3 spans 16 residues. With 5 bases clipped from V and 1 base from J, the junction kept 9 bases outside the gene matches. Germline CDR1 and CDR2: SEHNR and FQNEAQ (reference sequence). The DNA of the CDR3 is TGTGCCAGCAGCCCCCCGGGACAGTGGGGCACAGATACGCAGTATTTT. Amino acids: CASSPPGQWGTDTQYF.

CDR3 in amino acids: CASSDFPRTSGRRNEQFF. In DNA, the CDR3 is TGTGCCAGCAGTGACTTCCCGCGAACTAGCGGGAGGAGAAATGAGCAGTTCTTC. The gene calls are TRBV6-4 and TRBJ2-1, with TRBD2 matching 12 bases. This CDR3 spans 18 amino acids. The trim removed 1 base at V and 7 bases at J, leaving 11 bases unmatched. CDR1 and CDR2 from the germline V gene are MRHNA and SNTAGT.

This chain uses TRBV6-1 with TRBJ1-3; D call uncertain. Germline loops: CDR1 MNHNS, CDR2 SASEGT. The CDR3 totals 17 residues. V lost 0 bases to trimming and J lost 0 bases, with 12 bases between them. CDR3 in DNA: TGTGCCAGCAGTGAAGCTTATCAGAGTTCCTCTGGAAACACCATATATTTT. Its protein is CASSEAYQSSSGNTIYF.

The chain is built from TRBV5-4 and TRBJ2-5, with 8 bases fitting TRBD2. Losses at the gene ends were 4 bases for V and 5 bases for J; bases not matched to a gene: 13. The CDR3 runs 16 residues. Germline CDR1 and CDR2: SGHNT and YYREEE (reference sequence). The chain's CDR3 is CASSRRLATSRETQYF. In DNA form, the CDR3 reads TGTGCCAGCAGCAGACGACTAGCGACCAGTAGGGAGACCCAGTACTTC.

The V call is TRBV28, the J call TRBJ2-5; D gene unclear. The CDR3 contains 14 residues. Germline-derived CDR1 and CDR2 are MDHEN and SYDVKM. V was cut by 1 base and J by 1 base, with 7 bases left in between. CDR3 DNA: TGTGCCAGCAGTTTATCCAGCGTCCAAGAGACCCAGTACTTC. This sequence encodes CASSLSSVQETQYF.

Details on this clone: Other DNA sequences of this sample code for an identical CDR3. This sequence joins TRBV7-9 and TRBJ2-2, with 7 bases that match TRBD2. Trimming removed 5 bases from V and 5 bases from J; junction bases left unmatched: 8. The germline V gene encodes CDR1 SEHNR and CDR2 FQNEAQ (reference sequence). This CDR3 spans 15 amino acids. The CDR3: CASSPWDGRTGELFF. CDR3 DNA: TGTGCCAGCAGCCCCTGGGACGGGAGGACCGGGGAGCTGTTTTTT. The full variable domain, its missing parts supplied by reference TRBV7-9 and TRBJ2-2, is DTGVSQNPRHKITKRGQNVTFRCDPISEHNRLYWYRQTLGQGPEFLTYFQNEAQLEKSRLLSDRFSAERPKGSFSTLEIQRTEQGDSAMYLCASSPWDGRTGELFFGEGSRLTVL.

CDR3 protein: CASSPAGTVGGEQYF. DNA of the CDR3: TGTGCCAGCAGCCCAGCCGGGACGGTGGGAGGCGAGCAGTACTTC. The chain joins TRBV28 to TRBJ2-7; TRBD2 is a possible D gene (6 bases). Trimming shortened V by 6 bases and J by 6 bases, and 21 bases separated the two germline ends. The germline V gene encodes CDR1 MDHEN and CDR2 SYDVKM. This CDR3 spans 15 amino acids.

The chain recombines TRBV12-3 or TRBV12-4 with TRBJ2-3, with D unresolved. The CDR3 extends over 12 amino acids. The germline V and J ends were trimmed by 5 bases and 6 bases, with 9 bases remaining between them. CDR3 amino acids: CASSTQLDTQYF. CDR3 coding DNA: TGTGCCAGCAGTACTCAGCTGGATACGCAGTATTTT.